A single sample is the source of the 19 T cell receptor beta chains below, sequenced in a study of response to subunit inactivated influenza vaccine. TCRdb re-called the RT-PCR reads with MiXCR, one entry per CDR3 protein. The sample carries some 800,000 distinct CDR3 sequences, 21% recorded once. Sequenced here: PBMCs from blood, sampled roughly 5 days after vaccination. These receptors came from a man in his fifties or sixties who received an inactivated influenza vaccine.

CDR3: CATSRDRTVQETQYF. CDR3 nucleotide sequence: TGTGCCACCAGCAGAGATAGAACAGTTCAAGAGACCCAGTACTTC. This chain joins TRBV15 and TRBJ2-5, with D uncertain. Trimming cost V 0 bases and J 2 bases, with 10 bases left between them. Germline assignment: CDR1 LNHNV and CDR2 YYDKDF (reference sequence). The length of the CDR3 is 15 residues.

Only a few counts were recorded for this clonotype. The chain joins TRBV5-1 to TRBJ2-1; D is perhaps TRBD2 (6 bases). Trimming left V 4 bases short and J 2 bases short, with 16 bases between. The CDR3 consists of 16 residues. The germline V gene encodes CDR1 SGHRS and CDR2 YFSETQ. CDR3 sequence: CASSSTSWSTYNEQFF. The CDR3 nucleotides are TGCGCCAGCAGCAGCACTAGCTGGAGTACCTACAATGAGCAGTTCTTC.

This clonotype was picked up a small number of times. V and J are TRBV12-3 or TRBV12-4 and TRBJ2-7; 10 bases are a match to TRBD1. The CDR3 totals 18 residues. With 0 bases clipped from V and 1 base from J, the junction kept 9 bases outside the gene matches. CDR3 bases: TGTGCCAGCAGTTTAGCTGCGGTTTGGGACAGGGGTTCCTACGAGCAGTACTTC. Translation: CASSLAAVWDRGSYEQYF.

This clonotype was found many times. The gene calls are TRBV7-9 and TRBJ2-5; 8 bases are a match to TRBD2. V lost 0 bases and J lost 2; bases outside the gene matches: 5. Germline V gene lookup returns CDR1 SEHNR and CDR2 FQNEAQ (reference sequence). The CDR3 loop spans 16 amino acids. The CDR3 loop reads CASSLASGGSQETQYF. The CDR3 DNA reads as TGTGCCAGCAGCTTAGCAAGCGGGGGATCACAAGAGACCCAGTACTTC.

This clonotype was counted between two and nine times. The chain employs TRBV12-3 or TRBV12-4 and TRBJ2-4; D may correspond to TRBD1 or TRBD2 (5 bases each). The CDR3 loop spans 14 amino acids. Deletions cut 3 bases from V and 6 bases from J, with 12 bases between. CDR3 protein: CASSFSRGLNIQYF. CDR3 bases: TGTGCCAGCAGTTTTAGTCGGGGCCTAAACATTCAGTACTTC.

This clonotype was counted a few times. V usage is TRBV6-6 and J usage is TRBJ1-2; D not resolved. The CDR3 consists of 11 residues. Per the germline V gene, CDR1 is MNHNY and CDR2 is SVGAGI (reference sequence). Deletions cut 8 bases from V and 6 bases from J, with 10 bases between. Here the CDR3 reads CASGGGDGYTF. The CDR3 DNA is TGTGCCAGCGGAGGCGGCGATGGCTACACCTTC.

This clonotype was seen only a few times. V usage is TRBV4-1 and J usage is TRBJ2-1; 15 bases map to TRBD2. Trimming cost V 3 bases and J 1 base; bases outside gene matches: 4. Looked up from germline, CDR1 is MGHRA and CDR2 is YSYEKL. The CDR3 sequence is 18 residues long. Here the CDR3 DNA reads TGCGCCAGCAGCCAGCGGACTAGCGGGGGGGTATCCTACAATGAGCAGTTCTTC. Translated, it gives CASSQRTSGGVSYNEQFF.

This clonotype showed up just a few times. This chain links TRBV6-2 or TRBV6-3 with TRBJ1-2; D call uncertain. The CDR3 consists of 13 residues. Trimming cost V 5 bases and J 4 bases, with 11 bases left between them. Germline lookup yields CDR1 MNHEY and CDR2 SVGEGT. In DNA form, the CDR3 reads TGTGCCAGCAGTGGAGGACGGGTCTATGGCTACACCTTC. Residues: CASSGGRVYGYTF.

This chain links TRBV20-1 with TRBJ1-5; 7 bases are a match to TRBD1. Germline CDR1 DFQATT, CDR2 SNEGSKA (reference sequence). After removal of 0 bases from V and 4 bases from J, the junction contained 3 bases not matched to a gene. The CDR3 totals 14 residues. The CDR3 region is CSAREGQPNQPQHF. The CDR3 DNA is TGCAGTGCTAGAGAGGGACAGCCAAATCAGCCCCAGCATTTT.

This chain connects TRBV6-5 to TRBJ1-1; perhaps TRBD1 as D (5 bases). The CDR3 is made up of 15 amino acids. V dropped 0 bases and J dropped 3 bases, with 11 bases sitting between them. Germline V gives CDR1 MNHEY, CDR2 SVGAGI. CDR3 amino acids: CASSYSWDSDTEAFF. CDR3 bases: TGTGCCAGCAGTTACTCGTGGGACTCAGACACTGAAGCTTTCTTT.

This clonotype was seen more than once but under ten times. The chain employs TRBV4-2 and TRBJ1-4; D unresolved. The CDR3 contains 19 residues. Germline V gene lookup returns CDR1 LGHNA and CDR2 YNFKEQ. Deletions cut 0 bases from V and 10 bases from J, with 27 bases between. In DNA, the CDR3 is TGTGCCAGCAGCCAAGATGGAGGAGGGATAGCCGGTCGAACGGCAAAACTGTTTTTT. Translation: CASSQDGGGIAGRTAKLFF.

This clonotype occurred many times. The rearrangement uses TRBV24-1 and TRBJ2-5, with 9 positions matching TRBD2. Germline V lookup: CDR1 KGHDR, CDR2 SFDVKD. Trimming cost V 4 bases and J 5 bases; bases outside gene matches: 16. This CDR3 contains 18 residues. The CDR3 DNA is TGTGCCACCAGTGACCCCCAGAATAGCGGGAGACCTGGGGAGACCCAGTACTTC. Its protein is CATSDPQNSGRPGETQYF.

The genes are TRBV2 and TRBJ2-2, with D perhaps matching TRBD1 (5 bases). Trimming pared 6 bases from V and 2 bases from J, leaving 10 bases between. CDR1 is SNHLY and CDR2 is FYNNEI in the germline V gene. The CDR3 runs to 14 residues. CDR3 sequence reads: CASRKGHNTGELFF. CDR3 bases: TGTGCCAGCAGAAAGGGGCACAACACCGGGGAGCTGTTTTTT. Variable domain in full (rest from reference TRBV2 and TRBJ2-2): EPEVTQTPSHQVTQMGQEVILRCVPISNHLYFYWYRQILGQKVEFLVSFYNNEISEKSEIFDDQFSVERPDGSNFTLKIRSTKLEDSAMYFCASRKGHNTGELFFGEGSRLTVL.

The table lists this clonotype with a few counts. This chain uses TRBV20-1 with TRBJ2-5; TRBD2 matches 10 bases. The CDR3 has 14 residues. The V gene end was trimmed by 3 bases and the J gene end by 2 bases; junction bases not matched to a gene: 3. Germline CDR1 and CDR2: DFQATT and SNEGSKA (reference sequence). CDR3 in amino acids: CSARLAGVQETQYF. For the CDR3, the DNA is TGCAGTGCTAGGCTAGCGGGAGTGCAAGAGACCCAGTACTTC.

This clonotype was detected only a few times. J is TRBJ1-1 and V is TRBV4-2; TRBD1 might be the D (5 bases). The CDR3 sequence is 14 residues long. Looked up from germline, CDR1 is LGHNA and CDR2 is YNFKEQ. Deletions cut 1 base from V and 4 bases from J, with 10 bases between. CDR3 region: CASSQAAGPTEAFF. The CDR3 nucleotides are TGTGCCAGCAGCCAAGCCGCGGGGCCCACTGAAGCTTTCTTT.

The genes are TRBV4-2 and TRBJ2-5, with D perhaps matching TRBD1 (6 bases). The V gene's germline CDR1 is LGHNA and CDR2 YNFKEQ. V lost 3 bases, J lost 2 bases, and 10 bases lay in between. This CDR3 spans 14 amino acids. CDR3 coding DNA: TGTGCCAGCAGCCAGACAGGTCGTCAAGAGACCCAGTACTTC. Translated, it gives CASSQTGRQETQYF.

This clonotype has ten or more counts. This chain joins TRBV5-5 and TRBJ2-7; no firm D call. Germline V lookup: CDR1 SGHKS, CDR2 YYEKEE (reference sequence). This CDR3 is 14 amino acids long. V lost 2 bases to trimming and J lost 5 bases, with 14 bases between them. The CDR3 DNA follows: TGTGCCAGCAGCTTCAACTATCCGGGCCACGAGCAGTACTTC. Protein product: CASSFNYPGHEQYF.

The CDR3 nucleotides are TGTGCCATCAGTGACAGGGTGACGGGAACAGATACGCAGTATTTT. Its translation: CAISDRVTGTDTQYF. The rearrangement joins TRBV10-3 to TRBJ2-3; D possibly uses TRBD1 or TRBD2 (5 bases each). CDR1 ENHRY and CDR2 SYGVKD come from the germline V gene. Trimming took 3 bases from V and 3 from J, leaving 13 bases between them. The CDR3 sequence is 15 residues long.

This chain connects TRBV3-1 to TRBJ2-1, with TRBD2 matching over 14 bases. Per germline, CDR1 LGHDT and CDR2 YNNKEL (reference sequence). This CDR3 region has 17 residues. V was pared by 1 base and J by 6 bases, with 5 bases of the junction left unmatched. CDR3 DNA sequence: TGTGCCAGCAGCCAAGGACTAGCGGGAGGGCCAGGCAATGAGCAGTTCTTC. It is translated as CASSQGLAGGPGNEQFF.